This TCR beta chain was observed in a study of T cells in Graves' hyperthyroidism and ophthalmopathy. Across the study: Any treatment followed the collection of peripheral blood at initial diagnosis.

Germline CDR1 DFQATT, CDR2 SNEGSKA (reference sequence). The CDR3 totals 15 residues. V dropped 4 bases and J dropped 8; count of bases not matched to a gene: 14. This clonotype was seen a few times. A single base separates this from a much larger clone, so it may be a read error. Using RNA transcripts as the source, TCR beta CDR3 regions were amplified. The HTBI set primed first-round TCR CDR3 RT-PCR. TCRdb called the multiplex PCR reads again in MiXCR, with one record for every CDR3 protein. Here the sample spans fewer than 500,000 distinct CDR3 sequences, 13% to 15% being singletons. The chain combines TRBV20-1 with TRBJ1-1; 9 positions match TRBD1. Sequencing input: blood. The receptor comes from a woman aged 25 to 45 with Graves' ophthalmopathy. The CDR3 nucleotides are TGCAGTGCTAACCCACCCGGGACAGGGTCCAGGGAAGCTTTCTTT. Translating gives CSANPPGTGSREAFF.